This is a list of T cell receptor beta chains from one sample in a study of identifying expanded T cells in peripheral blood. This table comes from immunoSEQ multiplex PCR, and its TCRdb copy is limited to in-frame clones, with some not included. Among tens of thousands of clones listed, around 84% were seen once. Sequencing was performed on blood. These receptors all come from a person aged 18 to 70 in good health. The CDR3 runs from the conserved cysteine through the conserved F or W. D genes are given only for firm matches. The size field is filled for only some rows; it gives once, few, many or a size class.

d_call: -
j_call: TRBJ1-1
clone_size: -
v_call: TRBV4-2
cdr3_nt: TGTGCCAGCAGCCAAGAATCCAGTGAGGGGCCGAACACTGAAGCTTTCTTT
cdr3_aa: CASSQESSEGPNTEAFF

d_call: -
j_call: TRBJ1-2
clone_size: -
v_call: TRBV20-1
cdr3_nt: TGCAGTGCTGACCGGGACGATGGCTACACCTTC
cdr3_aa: CSADRDDGYTF

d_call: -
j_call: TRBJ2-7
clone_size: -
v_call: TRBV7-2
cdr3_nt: TGTGCCAGCAGCTTAGAGCAGATCTACGAGCAGTACTTC
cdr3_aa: CASSLEQIYEQYF

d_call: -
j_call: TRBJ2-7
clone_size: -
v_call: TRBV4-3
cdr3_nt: TGCGCCAGCAGCCAAGACCCCTTGGGTTCTTACGAGCAGTACTTC
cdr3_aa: CASSQDPLGSYEQYF

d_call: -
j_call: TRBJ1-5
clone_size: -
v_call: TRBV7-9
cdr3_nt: TGTGCCAGCAGCTCGACCCTTGGGGGGGGTCAGCCCCAGCATTTT
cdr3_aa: CASSSTLGGGQPQHF

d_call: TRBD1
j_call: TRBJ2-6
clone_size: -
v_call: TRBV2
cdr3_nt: TGTGCCAGCAGTGATCACCTCAGGGGGACTGGGGCCAACGTCCTGACTTTC
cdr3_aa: CASSDHLRGTGANVLTF

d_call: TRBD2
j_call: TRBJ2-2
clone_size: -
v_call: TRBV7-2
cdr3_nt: TGTGCCAGCAGGTCGCGGGGGGACCCTAACACCGGGGAGCTGTTTTTT
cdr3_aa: CASRSRGDPNTGELFF

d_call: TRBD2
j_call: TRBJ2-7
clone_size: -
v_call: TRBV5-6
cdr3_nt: TGTGCCAGCAGCTTTTTCCTTCCTTGGACTAGCGGGAGGGGGGAGCAGTACTTC
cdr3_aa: CASSFFLPWTSGRGEQYF

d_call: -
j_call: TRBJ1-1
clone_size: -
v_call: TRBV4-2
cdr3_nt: TGTGCCAGCAGTCCCGGGACGGTGAACACTGAAGCTTTCTTT
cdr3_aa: CASSPGTVNTEAFF

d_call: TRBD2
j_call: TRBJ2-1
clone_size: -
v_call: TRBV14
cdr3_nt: TGTGCCAGCAGCCGCCCAGGGACTAGCGGGACCAATGAGCAGTTCTTC
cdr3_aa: CASSRPGTSGTNEQFF

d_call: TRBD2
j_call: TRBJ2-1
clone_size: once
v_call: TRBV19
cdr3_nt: TGTGCCAGTACCGAACAGCCTTTAGCGGGCGAGAGCAATGAGCAGTTCTTC
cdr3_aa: CASTEQPLAGESNEQFF

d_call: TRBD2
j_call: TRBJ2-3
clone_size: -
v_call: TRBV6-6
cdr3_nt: TGTGCCATTTCTCCGGGACTAGCTTCAGATACGCAGTATTTT
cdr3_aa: CAISPGLASDTQYF

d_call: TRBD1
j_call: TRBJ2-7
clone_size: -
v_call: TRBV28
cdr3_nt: TGTGCCAGCAGTCTCCGGGACAGGGAGCTTTACGAGCAGTACTTC
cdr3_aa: CASSLRDRELYEQYF

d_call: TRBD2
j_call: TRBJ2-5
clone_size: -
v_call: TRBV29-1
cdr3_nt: TGCAGCGTCGTTCATAGCGGGATAGAGACCCAGTACTTC
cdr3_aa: CSVVHSGIETQYF

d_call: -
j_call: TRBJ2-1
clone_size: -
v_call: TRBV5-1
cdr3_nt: TGCGCCAGCAGCTTGAGGGTGGGAGCGGGCTTCTCCTACAATGAGCAGTTCTTC
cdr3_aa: CASSLRVGAGFSYNEQFF

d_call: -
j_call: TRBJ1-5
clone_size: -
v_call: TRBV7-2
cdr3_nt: TGTGCCAGCAGCTTGAGGGTAAGCAATCAGCCCCAGCATTTT
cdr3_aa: CASSLRVSNQPQHF

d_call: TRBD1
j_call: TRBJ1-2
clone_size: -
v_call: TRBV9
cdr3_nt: TGTGCCAGCAGCGTACCCCCCGACAGGGGCGGCTACACCTTC
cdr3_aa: CASSVPPDRGGYTF

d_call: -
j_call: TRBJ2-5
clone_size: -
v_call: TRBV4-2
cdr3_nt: TGTGCCAGCAGCCAAGGGAGCGGGCAGACCGGGGAGACCCAGTACTTC
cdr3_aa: CASSQGSGQTGETQYF

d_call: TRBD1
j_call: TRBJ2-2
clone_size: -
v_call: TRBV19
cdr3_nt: TGTGCCAGTAGTAGGCGGACAGGGCAAAACACCGGGGAGCTGTTTTTT
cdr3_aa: CASSRRTGQNTGELFF

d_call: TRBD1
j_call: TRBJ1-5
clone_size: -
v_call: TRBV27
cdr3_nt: TGTGCCAGCAGTTTAATGGCAGGGGGCGATCAGCCCCAGCATTTT
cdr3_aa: CASSLMAGGDQPQHF

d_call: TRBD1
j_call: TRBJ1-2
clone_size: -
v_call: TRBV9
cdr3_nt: TGTGCCAGCAGCGTGGACAGGGGGCTCTATGGCTACACCTTC
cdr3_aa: CASSVDRGLYGYTF

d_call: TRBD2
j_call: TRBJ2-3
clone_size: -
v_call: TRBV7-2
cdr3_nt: TGTGCCAGCAGTCCTTCTAGCGGGAGTGCAGATACGCAGTATTTT
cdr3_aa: CASSPSSGSADTQYF

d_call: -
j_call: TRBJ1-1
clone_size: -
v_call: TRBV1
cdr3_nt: TGCACCAGCAGCCAAGATCGGGCCTGGGGTGTGAGGTCCGGAGGAGCTTTCTTT
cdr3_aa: CTSSQDRAWGVRSGGAFF

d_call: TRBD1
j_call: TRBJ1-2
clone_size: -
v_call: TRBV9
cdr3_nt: TGTGCCAGCAGCGTACAGGGGGCGAACTATGGCTACACCTTC
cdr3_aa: CASSVQGANYGYTF

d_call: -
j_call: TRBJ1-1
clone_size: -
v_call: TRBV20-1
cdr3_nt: TGCAGTGCTAGTGGGGCGGACGAAGCTTTCTTT
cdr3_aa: CSASGADEAFF

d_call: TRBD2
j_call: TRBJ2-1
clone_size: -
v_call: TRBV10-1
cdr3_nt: TGCGCCAGCAGTGTTCGGCACGATAGCGGGAGGGCCGGGAATGAGCAGTTCTTC
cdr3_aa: CASSVRHDSGRAGNEQFF

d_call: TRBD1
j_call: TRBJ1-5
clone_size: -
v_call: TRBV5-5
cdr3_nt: TGTGCCAGCAGCCCATGGGGACAGTCGAATCAGCCCCAGCATTTT
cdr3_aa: CASSPWGQSNQPQHF

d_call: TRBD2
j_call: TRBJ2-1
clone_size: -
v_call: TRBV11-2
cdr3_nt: TGTGCCAGCAGCTTGTGGGAGGGTCGGAATGAGCAGTTCTTC
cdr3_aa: CASSLWEGRNEQFF

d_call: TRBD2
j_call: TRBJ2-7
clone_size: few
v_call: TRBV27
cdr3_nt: TGTGCCAGCACAACAACCCGGGGCGGGAGCCTCGAGCAGTACTTC
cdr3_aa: CASTTTRGGSLEQYF

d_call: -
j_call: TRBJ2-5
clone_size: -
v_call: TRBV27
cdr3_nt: TGTGCCAGCAGTTGGAAAGGGGACCCAGGGACAATTCAAGAGACCCAGTACTTC
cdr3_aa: CASSWKGDPGTIQETQYF

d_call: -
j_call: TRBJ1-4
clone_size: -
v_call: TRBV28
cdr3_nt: TGTGCCAGCACGTCGCCGGCAGACCCCAATGAAAAACTGTTTTTT
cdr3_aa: CASTSPADPNEKLFF

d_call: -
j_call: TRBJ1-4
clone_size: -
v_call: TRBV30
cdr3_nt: TGTGCCTGGAGTGTAGGGGGACATGTTGAAAAACTGTTTTTT
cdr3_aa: CAWSVGGHVEKLFF

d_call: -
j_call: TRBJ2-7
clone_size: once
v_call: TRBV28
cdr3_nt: TGTGCCAGCAGTTCGGGCCCCTACGAGCAGTACTTC
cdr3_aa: CASSSGPYEQYF

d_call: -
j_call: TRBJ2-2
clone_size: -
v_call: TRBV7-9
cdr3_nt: TGTGCCAGCAGCTTAGGATACTTGGTTTCGAACACCGGGGAGCTGTTTTTT
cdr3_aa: CASSLGYLVSNTGELFF

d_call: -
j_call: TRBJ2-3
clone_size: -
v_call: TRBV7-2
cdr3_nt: TGTGCCAGCAGCTTAGTGGGCTCGGTGGTCGATACGCAGTATTTT
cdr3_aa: CASSLVGSVVDTQYF

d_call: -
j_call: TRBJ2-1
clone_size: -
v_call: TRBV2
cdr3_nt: TGTGCCAGCAGTGCAGACCAATTGGGGGAGCAGTTCTTC
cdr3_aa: CASSADQLGEQFF

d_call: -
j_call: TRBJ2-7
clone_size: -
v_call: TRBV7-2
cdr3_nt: TGTGCCAGCAGCTACCAGGGGGGTTCCTCCTACGAGCAGTACTTC
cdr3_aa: CASSYQGGSSYEQYF